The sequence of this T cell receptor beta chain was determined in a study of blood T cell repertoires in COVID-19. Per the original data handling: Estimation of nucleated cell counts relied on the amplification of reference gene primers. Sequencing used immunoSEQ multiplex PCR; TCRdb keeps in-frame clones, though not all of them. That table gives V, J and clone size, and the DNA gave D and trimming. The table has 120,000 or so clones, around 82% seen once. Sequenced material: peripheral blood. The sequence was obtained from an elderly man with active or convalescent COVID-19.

The CDR3 coding sequence is TGCGCCAGCAGTAATCACCCCCGGAGGACAGGGTCCTACGAGCAGTACTTC. Encoded protein: CASSNHPRRTGSYEQYF. The V gene is TRBV10-1, the J gene TRBJ2-7; the match to TRBD1 covers 8 bases. The CDR3 contains 17 residues. The ends lost 5 bases at V and 1 base at J; junction bases unmatched: 13. The V gene's germline CDR1 is WNHNN and CDR2 SYGVQD (reference sequence).